The next 11 T cell receptor beta chains were all read from a single sample in a study of blood T cell repertoires in COVID-19. Profiled with immunoSEQ multiplex PCR; TCRdb holds only in-frame clones, not every one. The table shows tens of thousands of clones, with about four fifths occurring only once. The sequenced sample consisted of peripheral blood. The receptor set was obtained from an elderly man with acute or convalescent COVID-19.

This chain links TRBV6-5 with TRBJ1-2; D remains ambiguous. The germline V gene has CDR1 MNHEY and CDR2 SVGAGI. The V end lost 0 bases, the J end lost 1 base, and 6 bases lay between the germline ends. This CDR3 has 14 residues. This chain's CDR3 is CASSYSNSNYGYTF. The CDR3 region has the DNA TGTGCCAGCAGTTACTCGAACAGTAACTATGGCTACACCTTC.

The sample holds a few counts of this clone. This rearrangement joins TRBV7-2 to TRBJ2-1; weak D call: TRBD1 (5 bases). Germline V lookup: CDR1 SGHTA, CDR2 FQGNSA. The CDR3 runs 15 residues. Trimming stripped 3 bases from V and 4 bases from J, with 13 bases between. The CDR3 protein is CASSFRRQSYNEQFF. The CDR3 DNA sequence: TGTGCCAGCAGCTTTAGGAGACAGTCGTACAATGAGCAGTTCTTC. The entire variable domain, with the rest obtained from reference TRBV7-2 and TRBJ2-1, is as follows: GAGVSQSPSNKVTEKGKDVELRCDPISGHTALYWYRQSLGQGLEFLIYFQGNSAPDKSGLPSDRFSAERTGGSVSTLTIQRTQQEDSAVYLCASSFRRQSYNEQFFGPGTRLTVL.

The CDR3 DNA reads TGTGCCAGCAGCCCATGGGAGGCTGAAGCTTTCTTT. It specifies CASSPWEAEAFF. This chain links TRBV12-3 or TRBV12-4 with TRBJ1-1; unclear D gene. The V end lost 6 bases, the J end lost 6 bases, and 11 bases lay between the germline ends. The CDR3 runs 12 residues.

The CDR3 DNA follows: TGTGCCACCCAAACACCGAGCAATCAGCCCCAGCATTTT. This sequence encodes CATQTPSNQPQHF. J is TRBJ1-5 and V is TRBV6-6; unclear D gene. CDR3 length: 13 amino acids. With 10 bases removed from V and 1 base from J, the gap between germline ends came to 11 bases. Germline lookup yields CDR1 MNHNY and CDR2 SVGAGI (reference sequence).

The chain links TRBV6-5 to TRBJ2-7; D is possibly TRBD2 (5 bases). Trimming pared 4 bases from V and 7 bases from J, leaving 14 bases between. Germline CDR1 reads MNHEY; CDR2 reads SVGAGI. The CDR3 extends over 13 amino acids. CDR3 residues: CASSSGWLGEQYF. For the CDR3, the DNA is TGTGCCAGCAGTTCGGGATGGCTGGGGGAGCAGTACTTC.

This sequence joins TRBV5-1 and TRBJ1-1; D might be TRBD1 (6 bases). Trimming removed 2 bases at V and 8 bases at J, with 13 bases between. Germline V lookup: CDR1 SGHRS, CDR2 YFSETQ. The CDR3 length is 13 residues. CDR3 amino acids: CASSLDGTGEAFF. CDR3 sequence (DNA): TGCGCCAGCAGCTTAGACGGAACAGGGGAAGCTTTCTTT. The variable domain in full, with the rest retrieved from reference TRBV5-1 and TRBJ1-1, is KAGVTQTPRYLIKTRGQQVTLSCSPISGHRSVSWYQQTPGQGLQFLFEYFSETQRNKGNFPGRFSGRQFSNSRSEMNVSTLELGDSALYLCASSLDGTGEAFFGQGTRLTVV.

The J gene is TRBJ1-1, the V gene TRBV5-1, with 10 bases fitting TRBD1. Trimming removed 4 bases from V and 1 base from J; junction bases left unmatched: 10. The CDR3 runs 17 residues. CDR1 is SGHRS, CDR2 YFSETQ, per germline. CDR3 region: CASSGGTGDFANTEAFF. In DNA, the CDR3 is TGCGCCAGCAGCGGGGGGACAGGGGACTTCGCGAACACTGAAGCTTTCTTT.

The V call is TRBV3-1 (or the pseudogene TRBV3-2), the J call TRBJ1-2, with D unresolved. Germline loops: CDR1 LGHDT, CDR2 YNNKEL (reference sequence). CDR3 length: 17 amino acids. The ends were cut back, 4 bases at V and 6 bases at J, with 24 bases in the middle. CDR3 bases: TGTGCCAGCAGCCCTCGCCCTAGGCAGACGTTCGCCGATGGCTACACCTTC. Translating gives CASSPRPRQTFADGYTF.

The chain uses TRBV6-5 and TRBJ1-6; the match to TRBD1 covers 7 bases. Germline assignment: CDR1 MNHEY and CDR2 SVGAGI. V shed 5 bases and J 3 bases; nucleotides not matched to a gene: 4. This CDR3 is built from 15 residues. For the CDR3, the DNA is TGTGCCAGCAGTACAAACAGGGGCTATAATTCACCCCTCCACTTT. Amino acids: CASSTNRGYNSPLHF.

The V and J genes are TRBV10-2 and TRBJ1-5; D is uncertain. The germline gives CDR1 WSHSY, CDR2 SAAADI. Trimming cost V 2 bases and J 9 bases, with 11 bases left between them. The CDR3 totals 13 residues. CDR3 amino acids: CASSEIRLRPQHF. DNA for the CDR3: TGCGCCAGCAGTGAGATCAGGCTTCGGCCCCAGCATTTT.

J is TRBJ1-2 and V is TRBV5-4; no definite D call. Germline V gives CDR1 SGHNT, CDR2 YYREEE (reference sequence). The CDR3 is 11 amino acids. The CDR3 bases are TGTGCTTTTGGGGATAGCGGTGGCTACACCTTC. Protein product: CAFGDSGGYTF.